The T cell receptor beta chain under discussion was sequenced for a study of shared clonotypes between healthy human individuals. Memory CD4+ cells were the fraction left after CD45RA+ naive selection. Researchers ran the assay at a deep level. Clones were read by immunoSEQ multiplex PCR, and TCRdb kept only the in-frame ones, dropping some. Among 2 million to 2.5 million clones listed, more than 80% were seen once. The source material was naive CD4+ T cells from PBMCs. Subset reported: CD45RA+ positively selected. The clonotype was recovered from a man between 18 and 29 years old in good health. Some clones in this sample may be carry-over from other donors' samples.

In DNA, the CDR3 is TGTGCCAGCAGCTTCCATTCAGGGGGTAGCTCCTACAATGAGCAGTTCTTC. Encoded protein: CASSFHSGGSSYNEQFF. The rearrangement links TRBV7-2 to TRBJ2-1; 7 bases map to TRBD1. CDR1 and CDR2 (germline): SGHTA, FQGNSA. J was trimmed by 0 bases and V by 3 bases; bases with no gene match: 8. CDR3 size: 17 residues. The full variable domain, in which reference TRBV7-2 and TRBJ2-1 provide the parts outside the CDR3, is GAGVSQSPSNKVTEKGKDVELRCDPISGHTALYWYRQSLGQGLEFLIYFQGNSAPDKSGLPSDRFSAERTGGSVSTLTIQRTQQEDSAVYLCASSFHSGGSSYNEQFFGPGTRLTVL.